The text below deals with one T cell receptor beta chain. The sample comes from a study of blood T cell repertoires in COVID-19. Study in general: Sample material is recorded as cDNA or gDNA derived from T cells, B-cell-depleted T cells, or PBMCs.

The germline V and J ends were trimmed by 4 bases and 4 bases, with 12 bases remaining between them. The CDR3 is made up of 13 amino acids. CDR1 and CDR2 (germline): GTSNPN, SVGIG (reference sequence). It was during active infection that Seattle patients were enrolled and then longitudinally followed. Under the authors' procedure: How many nucleated cells were present was estimated from reference gene primer amplification. This table comes from immunoSEQ multiplex PCR, and its TCRdb copy is limited to in-frame clones, with some not included. V, J and clone size reflect that table, while D and trimming were determined from the DNA. The sample shows over 55,000 clones, 83% of them seen only once.

The genes are TRBV30 and TRBJ2-3, with D possibly matching TRBD1 (5 bases). The source is a man in his fifties with COVID-19, enrolled during active disease. Material: peripheral blood. In nucleotides, the CDR3 is TGTGCCTGGAATCCTGGGGCTGCAGATACGCAGTATTTT. This encodes CAWNPGAADTQYF.